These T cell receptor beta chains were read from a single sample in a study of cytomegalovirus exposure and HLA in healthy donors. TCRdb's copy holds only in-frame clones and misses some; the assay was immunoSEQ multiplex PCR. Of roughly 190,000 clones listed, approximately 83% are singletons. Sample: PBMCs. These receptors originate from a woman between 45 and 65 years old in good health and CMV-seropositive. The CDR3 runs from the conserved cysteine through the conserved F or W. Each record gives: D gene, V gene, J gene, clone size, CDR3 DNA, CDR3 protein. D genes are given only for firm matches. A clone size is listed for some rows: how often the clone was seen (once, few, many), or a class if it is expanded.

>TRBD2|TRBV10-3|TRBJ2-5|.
TGTGCCACCGCACAGAAGCGGGGGCAAGAGACCCAGTACTTC
CATAQKRGQETQYF
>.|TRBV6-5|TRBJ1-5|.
TGTGCCAGCAGTTCCAGGGTCGGTCAGCCCCAGCATTTT
CASSSRVGQPQHF
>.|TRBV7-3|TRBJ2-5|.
TGTGCCAGCAGCTTAAGCAGTCAAGAGACCCAGTACTTC
CASSLSSQETQYF
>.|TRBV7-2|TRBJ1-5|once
TGTGCCAGCAGCTTAGCCGCCAGTCAGCCCCAGCATTTT
CASSLAASQPQHF
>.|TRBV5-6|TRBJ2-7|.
TGTGCCAGCAGCTTTGGCACAGGGAATTCCTACGAGCAGTACTTC
CASSFGTGNSYEQYF
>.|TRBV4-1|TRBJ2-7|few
TGCGCCAGCAGCCAAGAAGGAGGACGATCATTATACGAGCAGTACTTC
CASSQEGGRSLYEQYF
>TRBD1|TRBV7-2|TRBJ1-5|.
TGTGCCAGCAGACAGACAGGGTATAGCAATCAGCCCCAGCATTTT
CASRQTGYSNQPQHF
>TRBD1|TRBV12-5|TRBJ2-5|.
TGTGCTAGTGGGGGGACAGGGGGCATGGAGACCCAGTACTTC
CASGGTGGMETQYF
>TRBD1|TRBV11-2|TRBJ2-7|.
TGTGCCAGCCGGCAGGGGGCGAGGTCCTACGAGCAGTACTTC
CASRQGARSYEQYF
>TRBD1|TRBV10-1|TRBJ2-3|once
TGCGCCAGCAGTGAGCCGGGACAGGCTACAGATACGCAGTATTTT
CASSEPGQATDTQYF
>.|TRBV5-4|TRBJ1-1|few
TGTGCCAGCAGCTTTATAGACAGGAACACTGAAGCTTTCTTT
CASSFIDRNTEAFF
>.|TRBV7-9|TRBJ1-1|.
TGTGCCAGCAGCTTAGTCGGCATCCCGGGGGAGAACACTGAAGCTTTCTTT
CASSLVGIPGENTEAFF
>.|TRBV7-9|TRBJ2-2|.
TGTGCCAGCAGCCGTCCACAAAACGCTCCAGTTATCGCCGGGGAGCTGTTTTTT
CASSRPQNAPVIAGELFF
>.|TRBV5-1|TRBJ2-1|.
TGCGCCAGCAGCTTGCGCTTCGGGGGTGACTACAATGAGCAGTTCTTC
CASSLRFGGDYNEQFF
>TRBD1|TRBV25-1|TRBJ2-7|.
TGTGCCAGCAGTGCCTCCGGGACAGGGACCTACGAGCAGTACTTC
CASSASGTGTYEQYF
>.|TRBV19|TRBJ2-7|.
TGTGCCAGTACCCGCGGGCCGAGCTCCTACGAGCAGTACTTC
CASTRGPSSYEQYF
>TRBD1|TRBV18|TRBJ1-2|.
TGTGCCAGCTCCCCACTCGCGACAGGGGGCGATTACGACTATGGCTACACCTTC
CASSPLATGGDYDYGYTF
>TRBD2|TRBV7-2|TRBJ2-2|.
TGTGCCAGCAGAGAACTAGCGGGGGTCACCGGGGAGCTGTTTTTT
CASRELAGVTGELFF
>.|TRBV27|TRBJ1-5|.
TGTGCCAGCAGTCCCCGAGGGCGGCCCCAGCCCCAGCATTTT
CASSPRGRPQPQHF
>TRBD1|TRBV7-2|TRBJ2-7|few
TGTGCCAGCAGCCCCAGGACAGGGGACAGCTACGAGCAGTACTTC
CASSPRTGDSYEQYF
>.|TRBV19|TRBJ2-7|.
TGTGCCAGTAGTATACAACAGACCTACGAGCAGTACTTC
CASSIQQTYEQYF
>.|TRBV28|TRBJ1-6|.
TGTGCCAGCAGGACCGGGACTTATTCACCCCTCCACTTT
CASRTGTYSPLHF
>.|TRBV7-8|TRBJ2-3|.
TGTGCCAGCAGCTTCCGAGGAGGCACTAGCACAGATACGCAGTATTTT
CASSFRGGTSTDTQYF
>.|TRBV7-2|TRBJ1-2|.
TGTGCCAGCAGCCCCGTTGGGGGCGAGGGCTCCTCAGGGAAAGGCTACACCTTC
CASSPVGGEGSSGKGYTF
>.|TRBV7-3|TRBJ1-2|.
TGTGCCAGCAGCTCTTCCTCCGGGTCCCTCTATGGCTACACCTTC
CASSSSSGSLYGYTF
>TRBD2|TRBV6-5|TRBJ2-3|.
TGTGCCAGCAGTTCCCGTGGGAGGGGACGCACAGATACGCAGTATTTT
CASSSRGRGRTDTQYF
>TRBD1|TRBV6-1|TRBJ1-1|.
TGTGCCAGCAGGGACAGGGGGAACACTGAAGCTTTCTTT
CASRDRGNTEAFF
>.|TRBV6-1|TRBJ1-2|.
TGTGCCAGCAGTGAAGCTGGGACAATCTATGGCTACACCTTC
CASSEAGTIYGYTF
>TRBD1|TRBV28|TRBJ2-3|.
TGTGCCAGCAGTTCCCGGGACAGGGCCACAGATACGCAGTATTTT
CASSSRDRATDTQYF
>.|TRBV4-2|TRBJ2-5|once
TGTGCCAGCAGCCAACGAATGTTGGTGGACTCGACGTACCAAGAGACCCAGTACTTC
CASSQRMLVDSTYQETQYF
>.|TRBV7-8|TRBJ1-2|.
TGTGCCAGCAGCAGAGGGATGTATGGCTACACCTTC
CASSRGMYGYTF
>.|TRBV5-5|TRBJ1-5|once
TGTGCCAGCAGCTTGGGGTCGGTTCGCAATCAGCCCCAGCATTTT
CASSLGSVRNQPQHF
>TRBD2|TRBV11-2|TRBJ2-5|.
TGTGCCAGCAGCTTACGGGGCGGGGGAGAGGGGGAGACCCAGTACTTC
CASSLRGGGEGETQYF
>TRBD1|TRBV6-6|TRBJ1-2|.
TGTGCCAGCAGCCGTACAGGGGGCATTGGCTATGGCTACACCTTC
CASSRTGGIGYGYTF
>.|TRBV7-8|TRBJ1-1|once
TGTGCCAGCAGCTCTCAACCCCGGGGGAGTTTACTTGAAGCTTTCTTT
CASSSQPRGSLLEAFF
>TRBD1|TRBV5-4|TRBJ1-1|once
TGTGCCAGCAGCGCACGGGACAGGGGTGAAACTGAAGCTTTCTTT
CASSARDRGETEAFF
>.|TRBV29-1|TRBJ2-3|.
TGCAGCGTTGAGGCCGCGACTAGGACAGATACGCAGTATTTT
CSVEAATRTDTQYF
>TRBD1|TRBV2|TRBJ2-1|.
TGTGCCAGCAGTGAATTACAGGGGGTAAACTACAATGAGCAGTTCTTC
CASSELQGVNYNEQFF
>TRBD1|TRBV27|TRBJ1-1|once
TGTGCCAGCAGTAGAACAGGGGTGAACACTGAAGCTTTCTTT
CASSRTGVNTEAFF
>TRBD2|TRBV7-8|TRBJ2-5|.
TGTGCCAGCAGCCCCCGGGTAGCGGGGCTGGAGACCCAGTACTTC
CASSPRVAGLETQYF
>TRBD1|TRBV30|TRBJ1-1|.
TGTGCCTGGAGTACCTTGGGGACAGGGGGAGGGACTGAAGCTTTCTTT
CAWSTLGTGGGTEAFF
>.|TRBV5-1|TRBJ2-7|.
TGCGCCAGCAGCTCGCGGGGCTCCTACGAGCAGTACTTC
CASSSRGSYEQYF
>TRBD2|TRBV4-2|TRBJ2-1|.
TGTGCCAGCAGCCTTTCCGGGACTAGGGATGAGCAGTTCTTC
CASSLSGTRDEQFF
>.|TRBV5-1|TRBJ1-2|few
TGCGCCAGCAGCCAGGTGGCCTTGGCTGGGGGCTACACCTTC
CASSQVALAGGYTF
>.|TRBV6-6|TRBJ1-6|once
TGTGCCAGCAGTTATGGGAGGTCGGATTATAATTCACCCCTCCACTTT
CASSYGRSDYNSPLHF
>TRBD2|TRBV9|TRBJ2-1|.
TGTGCCAGCAGCGTAGCCAGCGGGGGGCCCAATGAGCAGTTCTTC
CASSVASGGPNEQFF
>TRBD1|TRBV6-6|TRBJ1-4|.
TGTGCCAGCAGTTACTCCGACAGGGAAGCCGAAAAACTGTTTTTT
CASSYSDREAEKLFF
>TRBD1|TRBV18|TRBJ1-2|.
TGTGCCAGCTCACAGACCCGGACAGGGCTCAACTATGGCTACACCTTC
CASSQTRTGLNYGYTF
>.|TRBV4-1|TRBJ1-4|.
TGCGCCAGCAGCCAAGATCGGGGTTTCGGTGAAAAACTGTTTTTT
CASSQDRGFGEKLFF
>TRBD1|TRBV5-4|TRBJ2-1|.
TGTGCCAGCAGCACGGGACAGGGGTCCTACAATGAGCAGTTCTTC
CASSTGQGSYNEQFF
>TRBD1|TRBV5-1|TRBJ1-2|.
TGCGCCAGCAGCTACGGGACAGCTAACTATGGCTACACCTTC
CASSYGTANYGYTF
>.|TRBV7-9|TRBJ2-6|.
TGTGCCAGCAGCTTAAGGCAGGTCCTCTCTGGGGCCAACGTCCTGACTTTC
CASSLRQVLSGANVLTF
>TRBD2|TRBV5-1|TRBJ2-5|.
TGCGCCAGCAGCCTTCGGCCGAGCGGGGATCAAGAGACCCAGTACTTC
CASSLRPSGDQETQYF
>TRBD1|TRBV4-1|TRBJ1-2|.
TGCGCCAGCAGCCAGGCCTCGGGACAGGGTATCTTCTATGGCTACACCTTC
CASSQASGQGIFYGYTF
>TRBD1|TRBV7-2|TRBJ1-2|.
TGTGCCAGCAGCTTGGGACAGGGGGTGGGCTATGGCTACACCTTC
CASSLGQGVGYGYTF